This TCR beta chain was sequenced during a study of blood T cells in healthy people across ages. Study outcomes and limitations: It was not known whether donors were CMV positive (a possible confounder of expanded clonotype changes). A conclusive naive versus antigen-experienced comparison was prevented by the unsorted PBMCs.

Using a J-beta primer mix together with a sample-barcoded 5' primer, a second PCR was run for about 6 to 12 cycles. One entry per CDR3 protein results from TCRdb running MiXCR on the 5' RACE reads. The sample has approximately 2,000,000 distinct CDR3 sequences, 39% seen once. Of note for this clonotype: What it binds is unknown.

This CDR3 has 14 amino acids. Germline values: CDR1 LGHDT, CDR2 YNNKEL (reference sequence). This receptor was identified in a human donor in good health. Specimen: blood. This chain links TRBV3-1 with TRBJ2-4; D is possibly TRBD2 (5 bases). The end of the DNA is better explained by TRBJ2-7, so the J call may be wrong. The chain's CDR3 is CASSRGFLTYEQYF. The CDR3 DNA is TGTGCCAGCAGCAGAGGGTTCCTAACCTACGAGCAGTACTTC.